Each of the 29 T cell receptor beta chains below was sequenced from the same sample in a study of cytomegalovirus exposure and HLA in healthy donors. Primers for the PCR totalled 60 Vbeta and 13 Jbeta. Assay: immunoSEQ multiplex PCR; the TCRdb copy retains only in-frame clones and omits some. The sample shows 100,000 to 150,000 clones, 82% of them seen only once. Sequencing was performed on PBMCs. These receptors were collected from a male donor in good health and CMV-seropositive.

The V gene is TRBV19, the J gene TRBJ1-2, with 9 bases lining up with TRBD1. Germline values: CDR1 LNHDA, CDR2 SQIVND (reference sequence). This CDR3 has 15 amino acids. The V segment lost 5 bases and the J segment 6 bases; nucleotides outside the gene matches: 10. CDR3: CASSWPGQGGNGYTF. For the CDR3, the DNA is TGTGCCAGTAGTTGGCCGGGACAGGGTGGTAATGGCTACACCTTC. Filled out from reference TRBV19 and TRBJ1-2, the complete variable domain reads DGGITQSPKYLFRKEGQNVTLSCEQNLNHDAMYWYRQDPGQGLRLIYYSQIVNDFQKGDIAEGYSVSREKKESFPLTVTSAQKNPTAFYLCASSWPGQGGNGYTFGSGTRLTVV.

The chain recombines TRBV28 with TRBJ2-5, with D possibly matching TRBD1 (6 bases). Trimming pared 4 bases from V and 11 bases from J, leaving 11 bases between. This CDR3 is built from 11 residues. Per the germline V gene, CDR1 is MDHEN and CDR2 is SYDVKM. The CDR3 region is CASSSQGTQYF. The CDR3 DNA reads as TGTGCCAGCAGTTCACAGGGTACGCAGTACTTC.

A few counts support this clone. This rearrangement joins TRBV13 to TRBJ2-5; TRBD2 is a possible D gene (6 bases). The germline V gene has CDR1 PRHDT and CDR2 FYEKMQ (reference sequence). Trimming took off 4 bases at V and 1 base at J, with 19 bases between the two ends. The CDR3 is 17 residues long. The CDR3 bases are TGTGCCAGCAGCTCCGCCCCCAGGTTCGGGGGCCAAGAGACCCAGTACTTC. Amino acid sequence: CASSSAPRFGGQETQYF.

The chain recombines TRBV7-9 with TRBJ1-1, with D uncertain. Trimming removed 5 bases at V and 10 bases at J, with 17 bases between. CDR3 size: 13 residues. Germline loops: CDR1 SEHNR, CDR2 FQNEAQ (reference sequence). CDR3 protein: CASSPKVRLGAFF. DNA for the CDR3: TGTGCCAGCAGCCCCAAGGTGCGGCTTGGAGCTTTCTTT.

J is TRBJ2-1 and V is TRBV28; D remains ambiguous. CDR3 length: 14 residues. V lost 10 bases and J 0 bases, leaving 13 bases between the germline ends. From germline, CDR1 is MDHEN and CDR2 SYDVKM. CDR3 sequence reads: CATLEAHSYNEQFF. As DNA, the CDR3 is TGTGCCACCCTCGAAGCCCACTCCTACAATGAGCAGTTCTTC.

This chain joins TRBV5-4 and TRBJ1-1; D is unresolved. The CDR3 totals 14 residues. Deletions cut 0 bases from V and 7 bases from J, with 13 bases between. CDR1 SGHNT and CDR2 YYREEE come from the germline V gene (reference sequence). This chain's CDR3 is CASSLAMGDSEAFF. The DNA for the CDR3 is TGTGCCAGCAGCTTGGCCATGGGAGATAGTGAAGCTTTCTTT.

V is TRBV7-8 and J is TRBJ2-7; TRBD1 matches at 8 bases. Germline values: CDR1 SGHVS, CDR2 FQNEAQ. The CDR3 sequence is 16 residues long. J lost 0 bases, V lost 1 base, and 5 bases had no gene match. The CDR3 spells CASSLVAGGSSYEQYF. The CDR3 DNA follows: TGTGCCAGCAGCTTAGTGGCAGGGGGCAGCTCCTACGAGCAGTACTTC.

The V gene is TRBV10-2, the J gene TRBJ2-7; 14 bases are shared with TRBD2. Germline CDR1 WSHSY, CDR2 SAAADI. The CDR3 totals 14 residues. Trimming cost V 5 bases and J 4 bases; bases outside gene matches: 1. The CDR3 sequence: CASSRLAGGYEQYF. The CDR3 DNA reads TGCGCCAGCAGTAGACTAGCGGGAGGGTACGAGCAGTACTTC.

As DNA, the CDR3 is TGTGCCATCAAAGGGACAGGGAATGTCGGCTACACCTTC. Its protein is CAIKGTGNVGYTF. This sequence joins TRBV28 and TRBJ1-2, with 9 bases that match TRBD1. This CDR3 is 13 amino acids long. The J segment lost 8 bases and the V segment lost 10 bases, leaving 11 bases of the junction unmatched. The germline CDR1 and CDR2 sequences are MDHEN and SYDVKM.

The chain combines TRBV7-9 with TRBJ1-1; 7 bases match TRBD1. Losses at the gene ends were 5 bases for V and 6 bases for J; bases not matched to a gene: 12. The CDR3 is 15 amino acids. Germline CDR1 and CDR2: SEHNR and FQNEAQ (reference sequence). CDR3 DNA sequence: TGTGCCAGCAGCCTGACCCGGACAGGTGGCGCTGAAGCTTTCTTT. Protein: CASSLTRTGGAEAFF.

The chain links TRBV28 to TRBJ2-2; the match to TRBD2 covers 10 bases. The CDR3 sequence is 14 residues long. The germline gives CDR1 MDHEN, CDR2 SYDVKM. Germline trimming cut 8 bases from V and 5 bases from J; bases unmatched to any gene: 5. The CDR3 DNA reads as TGTGCCAGCGGGTTAGCGGGAGGAACCGGGGAGCTGTTTTTT. Translated, it gives CASGLAGGTGELFF.

The chain is built from TRBV28 and TRBJ1-5; 7 positions match TRBD1. Unmatched junction bases numbered 6, after V lost 7 bases and J lost 0 bases. CDR3 size: 15 residues. CDR1 is MDHEN and CDR2 is SYDVKM in the germline V gene. CDR3 region: CASIQGGYSNQPQHF. The CDR3 nucleotides are TGTGCCAGCATCCAGGGGGGCTATAGCAATCAGCCCCAGCATTTT.

This chain connects TRBV4-3 to TRBJ1-4, with 8 nucleotides matching TRBD1. There are 15 residues in the CDR3. Germline V CDR1 and CDR2: LGHNA, YSLEER. Unmatched junction bases numbered 9, after V lost 4 bases and J lost 8 bases. The CDR3 region is CASSPLTGEREKLFF. The CDR3 region has the DNA TGCGCCAGCAGCCCCTTGACAGGGGAAAGGGAAAAACTGTTTTTT.

This clone was seen a single time. J is TRBJ1-2 and V is TRBV30; TRBD1 matches 7 bases. CDR1 and CDR2 (germline): GTSNPN, SVGIG (reference sequence). J was trimmed by 8 bases and V by 3 bases; bases with no gene match: 9. The CDR3 is 13 residues long. In DNA, the CDR3 is TGTGCCTGGAGATTCGGGACAGCGGCGGGCTACACCTTC. It encodes CAWRFGTAAGYTF.

The chain combines TRBV6-4 with TRBJ2-7; 7 bases fit TRBD2. This CDR3 has 13 amino acids. J gave up 5 bases and V 2 bases, and 3 bases lay outside the gene matches. Germline-derived CDR1 and CDR2 are MRHNA and SNTAGT. CDR3 residues: CASSDGEGNEQYF. The CDR3 nucleotides read TGTGCCAGCAGTGACGGGGAGGGGAACGAGCAGTACTTC.

The rearrangement joins TRBV28 to TRBJ2-5; D is uncertain. The CDR3 runs 12 residues. The germline V and J ends were trimmed by 6 bases and 7 bases, with 12 bases remaining between them. CDR1 and CDR2 from the germline V gene are MDHEN and SYDVKM. CDR3 in amino acids: CASSPTSRTQYF. The CDR3 DNA is TGTGCCAGCAGCCCGACATCGCGGACCCAGTACTTC. Complete variable domain (other parts from reference TRBV28 and TRBJ2-5): DVKVTQSSRYLVKRTGEKVFLECVQDMDHENMFWYRQDPGLGLRLIYFSYDVKMKEKGDIPEGYSVSREKKERFSLILESASTNQTSMYLCASSPTSRTQYFGPGTRLLVL.

The gene calls are TRBV2 and TRBJ2-3; TRBD2 aligns across 11 bases. The germline CDR1 and CDR2 sequences are SNHLY and FYNNEI. Losses at the gene ends were 5 bases for V and 2 bases for J; bases not matched to a gene: 3. The CDR3 covers 15 residues. The CDR3, as DNA: TGTGCCAGCAGTATGACTAGCGGGGCCACAGATACGCAGTATTTT. Its translation is CASSMTSGATDTQYF.

This clone has just one count. Compared with germline, one end of the junction differs, possibly owing to a read error. The V call is TRBV2, the J call TRBJ1-1; tentatively, D is TRBD1 (6 bases). Per the germline V gene, CDR1 is SNHLY and CDR2 is FYNNEI. The CDR3 loop spans 15 amino acids. The CDR3 here is CASSRPITGNSEAFF. The DNA for the CDR3 is TGTGCCAGCAGCCGCCCTATAACAGGGAACTCTGAAGCTTTCTTT.

The V call is TRBV30, the J call TRBJ2-7, with D possibly being TRBD2 (6 bases). V was cut by 8 bases and J by 1 base, with 18 bases left in between. From germline, CDR1 is GTSNPN and CDR2 SVGIG (reference sequence). This CDR3 region has 14 residues. In DNA, the CDR3 is TGTGCCCAATCCGGGGGACTCGCGTCCTACGAGCAGTACTTC. Protein product: CAQSGGLASYEQYF.

The gene calls are TRBV30 and TRBJ2-7; 10 bases fit TRBD2. The V and J ends lost 5 bases and 1 base, in that order; junction bases with no gene match: 2. CDR1 and CDR2 (germline): GTSNPN, SVGIG (reference sequence). The CDR3 is 13 amino acids. CDR3 region: CAWVAGGSYEQYF. For the CDR3, the DNA is TGTGCCTGGGTAGCGGGAGGTTCCTACGAGCAGTACTTC.

The rearrangement uses TRBV5-1 and TRBJ2-2; tentatively, D is TRBD1 (7 bases). Deletions cut 4 bases from V and 5 bases from J, with 18 bases between. CDR1 is SGHRS and CDR2 is YFSETQ in the germline V gene. The CDR3 is made up of 16 amino acids. The CDR3 DNA reads as TGCGCCAGCAGCGGACCCGGGGCAGGGGGGACCGGGGAGCTGTTTTTT. Protein: CASSGPGAGGTGELFF.

This clone was counted a few times. The genes are TRBV10-3 and TRBJ2-2; the D gene is possibly TRBD1 (5 bases). CDR1 is ENHRY and CDR2 is SYGVKD in the germline V gene. The CDR3 is made up of 15 amino acids. V gave up 3 bases and J gave up 5 bases, with 13 bases separating them. The CDR3 loop is CAISDRLQGTGELFF. For the CDR3, the DNA is TGTGCCATCAGTGATCGTCTCCAGGGAACCGGGGAGCTGTTTTTT.

This clone has just one count. The chain combines TRBV29-1 with TRBJ2-7; TRBD2 matches at 7 bases. This CDR3 spans 17 amino acids. V lost 3 bases to trimming and J lost 2 bases; unmatched junction nucleotides: 16. Germline loops: CDR1 SQVTM, CDR2 ANQGSEA. The CDR3 DNA reads TGCAGCGTTGAGGGAGGTGGCTCGCGGGGGATCCCCTACGAGCAGTACTTC. Residues: CSVEGGGSRGIPYEQYF.

The J gene is TRBJ2-3, the V gene TRBV18; 7 bases line up with TRBD2. The CDR3 contains 16 residues. Germline V gene data show CDR1 as KGHSH and CDR2 as LQKENI. V was clipped by 5 bases and J by 5 bases; unmatched bases: 13. DNA for the CDR3: TGTGCCAGCTCATCTGATATGGCGGGAGTGGGAGATACGCAGTATTTT. It codes for CASSSDMAGVGDTQYF.

The genes are TRBV2 and TRBJ1-3, with D possibly matching TRBD1 (5 bases). This CDR3 is built from 13 residues. Germline values: CDR1 SNHLY, CDR2 FYNNEI. The V end was cut by 8 bases, the J end by 7 bases, with 15 bases between. The CDR3 DNA reads as TGTGCCAGCCTGACCCAGGGAGGGAACACCATATATTTT. Protein product: CASLTQGGNTIYF.

In the case of this clone: At one end the junction does not follow the germline gene, possibly because of a read error. The V gene is TRBV7-9, the J gene TRBJ1-5; 11 bases are a match to TRBD1. The CDR3 is 18 amino acids. Germline V gene data show CDR1 as SEHNR and CDR2 as FQNEAQ (reference sequence). The DNA of the CDR3 is TGTTCCAGCAGCTTAGAACGGACAGGGGGCTATAGCAATCAGCCCCAGCATTTT. Its translation: CSSSLERTGGYSNQPQHF.

The rearrangement joins TRBV7-2 to TRBJ2-7; TRBD1 is a possible D gene (7 bases). The V end was cut by 2 bases, the J end by 3 bases, with 26 bases between. The CDR3 sequence is 19 residues long. Germline CDR1 and CDR2: SGHTA and FQGNSA. CDR3 amino acids: CASSLRGRDNQFWLYEQYF. CDR3 bases: TGTGCCAGCAGCTTAAGGGGGCGGGACAACCAGTTTTGGCTCTACGAGCAGTACTTC.

This sequence joins TRBV7-8 and TRBJ2-1, with D possibly TRBD2 on 6 matching bases. CDR3 size: 14 residues. The V end was cut by 5 bases, the J end by 6 bases, with 14 bases between. Germline values: CDR1 SGHVS, CDR2 FQNEAQ. CDR3 region: CASSHRRGTNEQFF. CDR3 bases: TGTGCCAGCAGCCACCGACGCGGGACCAATGAGCAGTTCTTC.

This chain links TRBV4-1 with TRBJ2-1; 8 bases align to TRBD2. CDR3 size: 14 residues. With V trimmed by 7 bases and J by 8 bases, 10 bases remained unmatched. The germline V gene has CDR1 MGHRA and CDR2 YSYEKL. The CDR3 DNA reads TGCGCCAGCACCCGAGGCGGGAGGTGGGATGAGCAGTTCTTC. Protein: CASTRGGRWDEQFF.